This T cell receptor (beta chain) appears in the sequencing data of a study of T-cell memory formation after mild COVID-19. About the study: Clustering of TCRs was largely donor specific.

Study-wide results and caveats: Contracting CD4+ clones were located mainly in CM and EM, and CD8+ clones in EMRA. Day 15 to 85 contracting clones showed balanced CD4/CD8; day 15 to 37 expanders favored CD4+. Cross-reactive memory appears to have joined, as suggested by some responding clones showing up in pre-infection memory.

MiXCR, run by TCRdb on the 5' RACE reads, gives a single entry per CDR3 protein. The sample carries tens of thousands of distinct CDR3 sequences, around 13% recorded once. The CDR3 extends over 14 amino acids. Losses at the gene ends were 1 base for V and 9 bases for J; bases not matched to a gene: 7. Germline V lookup: CDR1 SGHVS, CDR2 FQNEAQ. This clonotype was seen only a few times. What it recognizes is unknown. The sequence was obtained from an adult woman who had mild COVID-19 (a few samples of this study predate the infection). Cell type and time point are not known. The chain has TRBV7-8 and TRBJ2-3; the match to TRBD2 covers 7 bases. The source material was PBMCs or a T cell subset sorted from them (not recorded which). CDR3 loop: CASSLDSWRETQYF. DNA for the CDR3: TGTGCCAGCAGCTTAGATTCATGGCGGGAGACGCAGTATTTT.